This T cell receptor beta chain was documented in a study of CD8 T cell repertoires and HIV-1 epitope variants. About the research overall: Controls included no peptide, Ebola AY9 epitope, and a CMV, EBV, flu pool.

Concerning this clone itself: Its antigen remains unidentified.

This CDR3 is 14 amino acids long. Trimming took off 3 bases at V and 6 bases at J, with 15 bases between the two ends. The germline V gene encodes CDR1 SGDLS and CDR2 YYNGEE. Measured with immunoSEQ multiplex PCR; TCRdb has only the in-frame clones, and not every one. The table shows about 4,800 clones, with less than 75% occurring only once. This TCR was recovered from a male donor with HIV. The sequenced material came from cultured CD8+ T cells derived from PBMCs. The chain has TRBV9 and TRBJ1-1; D is uncertain. The CDR3 spells CASSAESGVSEAFF. CDR3 bases: TGTGCCAGCAGCGCGGAATCCGGGGTCTCTGAAGCTTTCTTT.